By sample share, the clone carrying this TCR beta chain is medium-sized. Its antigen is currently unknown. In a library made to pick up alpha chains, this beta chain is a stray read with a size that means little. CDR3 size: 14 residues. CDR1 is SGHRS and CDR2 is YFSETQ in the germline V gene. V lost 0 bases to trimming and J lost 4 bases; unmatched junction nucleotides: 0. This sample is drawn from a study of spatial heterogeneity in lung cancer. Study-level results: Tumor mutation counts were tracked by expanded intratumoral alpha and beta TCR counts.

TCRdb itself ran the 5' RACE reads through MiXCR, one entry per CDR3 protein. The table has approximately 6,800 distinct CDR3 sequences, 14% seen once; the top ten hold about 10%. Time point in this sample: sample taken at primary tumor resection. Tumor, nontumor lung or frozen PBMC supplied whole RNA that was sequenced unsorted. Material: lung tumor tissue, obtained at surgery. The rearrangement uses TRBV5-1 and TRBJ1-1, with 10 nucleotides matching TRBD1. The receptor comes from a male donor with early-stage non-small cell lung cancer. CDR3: CASSLGQGATEAFF. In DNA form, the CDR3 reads TGCGCCAGCAGCTTGGGACAGGGGGCCACTGAAGCTTTCTTT.